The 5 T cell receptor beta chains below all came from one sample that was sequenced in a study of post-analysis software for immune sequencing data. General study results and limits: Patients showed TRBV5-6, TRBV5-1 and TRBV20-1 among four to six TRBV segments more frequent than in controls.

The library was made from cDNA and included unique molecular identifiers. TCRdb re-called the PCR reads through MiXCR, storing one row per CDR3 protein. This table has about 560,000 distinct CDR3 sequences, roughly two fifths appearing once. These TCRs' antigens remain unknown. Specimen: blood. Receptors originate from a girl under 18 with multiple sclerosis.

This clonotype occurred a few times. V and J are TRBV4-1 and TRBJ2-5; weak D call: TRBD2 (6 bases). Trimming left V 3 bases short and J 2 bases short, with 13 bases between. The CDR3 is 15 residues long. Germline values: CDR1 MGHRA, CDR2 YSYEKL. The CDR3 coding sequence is TGCGCCAGCAGCCAGTACATGGGACTTCAAGAGACCCAGTACTTC. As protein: CASSQYMGLQETQYF.

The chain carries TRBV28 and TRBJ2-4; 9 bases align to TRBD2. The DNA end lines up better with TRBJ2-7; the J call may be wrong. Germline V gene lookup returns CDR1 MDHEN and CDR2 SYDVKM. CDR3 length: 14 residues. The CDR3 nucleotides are TGTGCCAGCAGCCGCCCGGGACTAGCCGGCGAGCAGTACTTC. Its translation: CASSRPGLAGEQYF.

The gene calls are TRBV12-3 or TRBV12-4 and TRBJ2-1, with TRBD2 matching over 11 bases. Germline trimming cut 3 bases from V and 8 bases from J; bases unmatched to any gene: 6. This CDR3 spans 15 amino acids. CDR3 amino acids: CASSLRLAGTDEQFF. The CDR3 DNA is TGTGCCAGCAGTTTGAGACTAGCGGGAACCGATGAGCAGTTCTTC.

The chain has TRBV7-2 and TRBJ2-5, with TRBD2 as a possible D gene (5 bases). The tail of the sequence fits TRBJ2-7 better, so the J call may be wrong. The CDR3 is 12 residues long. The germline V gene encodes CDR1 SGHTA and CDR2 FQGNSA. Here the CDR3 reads CASSPDWNEQYF. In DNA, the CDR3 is TGTGCCAGCAGTCCGGACTGGAACGAGCAGTACTTC.

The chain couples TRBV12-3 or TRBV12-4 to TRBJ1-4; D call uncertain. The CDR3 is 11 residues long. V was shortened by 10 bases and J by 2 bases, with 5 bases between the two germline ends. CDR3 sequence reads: CATKTNEKLFF. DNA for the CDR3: TGTGCCACCAAGACTAATGAAAAACTGTTTTTT.